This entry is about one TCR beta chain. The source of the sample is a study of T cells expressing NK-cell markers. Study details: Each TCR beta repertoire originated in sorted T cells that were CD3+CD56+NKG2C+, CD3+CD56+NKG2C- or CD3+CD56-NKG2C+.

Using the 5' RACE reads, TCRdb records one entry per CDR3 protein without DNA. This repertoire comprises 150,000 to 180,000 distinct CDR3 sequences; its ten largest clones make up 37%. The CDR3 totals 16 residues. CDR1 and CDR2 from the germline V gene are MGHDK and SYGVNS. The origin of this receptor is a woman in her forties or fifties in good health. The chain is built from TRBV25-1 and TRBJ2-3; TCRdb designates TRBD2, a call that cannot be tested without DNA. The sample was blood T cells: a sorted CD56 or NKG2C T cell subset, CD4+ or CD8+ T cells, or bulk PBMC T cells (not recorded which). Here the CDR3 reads CASSDVAGSLRDTQYF. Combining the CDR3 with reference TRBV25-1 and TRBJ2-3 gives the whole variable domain EADIYQTPRYLVIGTGKKITLECSQTMGHDKMYWYQQDPGMELHLIHYSYGVNSTEKGDLSSESTVSRIRTEHFPLTLESARPSHTSQYLCASSDVAGSLRDTQYFGPGTRLTVL.